These T cell receptor beta chains were read from a single sample in a study of T cell repertoires in aging, cancer and after chemotherapy. One entry per CDR3 protein, called by TCRdb with MiXCR from the multiplex PCR reads. This sample has around 1,800 distinct CDR3 sequences; more than 25% occur once, and the top ten carry 35% to 55%. Sequencing used blood. The receptors shown here come from a human donor with a blood cancer. CDR3s include the opening cysteine and the closing phenylalanine or tryptophan. The D gene is left open where the match is weak. The size of a clone is reported for some rows only, either as once, few or many, or as a class for expanded clones.

cdr3_aa cdr3_nt j_call v_call clone_size d_call
CAISESDQPQHF TGTGCCATCAGTGAGTCGGATCAGCCCCAGCATTTT TRBJ1-5 TRBV10-3 few .
CASFDRWGGGNQPQHF TGTGCCAGCTTCGACAGGTGGGGGGGGGGCAATCAGCCCCAGCATTTT TRBJ1-5 TRBV6-1 few .
CASSRDRENTEAFF TGTGCCAGCTCTCGAGACAGGGAGAACACTGAAGCTTTCTTT TRBJ1-1 TRBV18 . TRBD1
CASRVLLGDEQYF TGTGCCAGCAGGGTTCTTTTGGGAGACGAGCAGTACTTC TRBJ2-7 TRBV27 . .
CASSFGRGRPIGWKKTQYF TGTGCCAGCAGTTTCGGCAGGGGGAGACCTATTGGGTGGAAAAAGACCCAGTACTTC TRBJ2-5 TRBV27 . TRBD1
CASSLGQGGTQYF TGCGCCAGCAGCTTGGGACAGGGGGGGACCCAGTACTTC TRBJ2-5 TRBV5-1 once TRBD1
CASTRGEGPKEQYF TGTGCCAGTACCCGCGGTGAGGGGCCGAAGGAGCAGTACTTC TRBJ2-7 TRBV19 few .
CASSLDIGTYNEQFF TGCGCCAGCAGCTTGGACATCGGGACGTACAATGAGCAGTTCTTC TRBJ2-1 TRBV5-1 . .
CASSYSTAGRSYNSPLHF TGTGCCAGCAGTTACTCGACGGCAGGGCGCAGCTATAATTCACCCCTCCACTTT TRBJ1-6 TRBV6-5 . .
CASSPQGGDQPQHF TGTGCCAGCTCACCACAAGGGGGTGATCAGCCCCAGCATTTT TRBJ1-5 TRBV18 . .
CASGKGSANQPQHF TGTGCCAGTGGGAAGGGCAGCGCGAATCAGCCCCAGCATTTT TRBJ1-5 TRBV19 . .
CASSDRGVELFF TGTGCCAGCAGTGATAGGGGTGTAGAACTGTTTTTT TRBJ1-4 TRBV6-5 medium-sized .
CAWSVGGSNQPQHF TGTGCCTGGAGTGTGGGGGGGAGCAATCAGCCCCAGCATTTT TRBJ1-5 TRBV30 . .
CASKTPSSYNEQFF TGTGCCAGCAAGACTCCAAGCTCCTACAATGAGCAGTTCTTC TRBJ2-1 TRBV27 . .
CSASKVGLAGTSYNEQFF TGCAGTGCTAGTAAGGTCGGGCTAGCGGGGACCTCCTACAATGAGCAGTTCTTC TRBJ2-1 TRBV20-1 . TRBD2
CASSFFVSGANVLTF TGTGCCAGCAGTTTTTTTGTTTCTGGGGCCAACGTCCTGACTTTC TRBJ2-6 TRBV6-5 . .
CASSPPGYGYTF TGTGCCAGCTCACCACCGGGGTATGGCTACACCTTC TRBJ1-2 TRBV18 few .
CASSLGQAPPVNEQFF TGTGCCAGCAGCTTGGGACAGGCGCCTCCTGTGAATGAGCAGTTCTTC TRBJ2-1 TRBV7-2 . TRBD1
CASSNRGGMNTEAFF TGTGCCAGTAGTAATAGAGGGGGCATGAACACTGAAGCTTTCTTT TRBJ1-1 TRBV19 . TRBD1
CATSERTEDTQYF TGTGCCACCAGTGAGAGGACTGAGGATACGCAGTATTTT TRBJ2-3 TRBV24-1 large .
CASSMTHQETQYF TGTGCCAGTAGTATGACACACCAAGAGACCCAGTACTTC TRBJ2-5 TRBV19 . .
CASSFQGTEAFF TGCGCCAGCAGCTTCCAGGGCACTGAAGCTTTCTTT TRBJ1-1 TRBV7-2 . .
CASSLAPTDSPLHF TGCGCCAGCAGCTTGGCGCCGACTGATTCACCCCTCCACTTT TRBJ1-6 TRBV5-1 . .
CASSLQGDYGYTF TGTGCCAGCAGCCTTCAGGGTGACTATGGCTACACCTTC TRBJ1-2 TRBV27 few .
CASRGQGYSEQFF TGTGCCAGCAGGGGACAGGGGTATTCTGAGCAGTTCTTC TRBJ2-1 TRBV6-1 medium-sized TRBD1
CSAHDAGYTF TGCAGTGCTCACGACGCAGGCTACACCTTC TRBJ1-2 TRBV20-1 . .
CASESTGGGRTDTQYF TGTGCCAGTGAAAGCACGGGAGGGGGCAGGACAGATACGCAGTATTTT TRBJ2-3 TRBV6-6 . .
CASSYSSLAGGQYF TGTGCCAGCAGTTACTCTTCGTTAGCGGGGGGGCAGTATTTT TRBJ2-3 TRBV6-5 few TRBD2
CASSPLSGNTGELFF TGTGCCAGCTCACCCCTTAGCGGGAACACCGGGGAGCTGTTTTTT TRBJ2-2 TRBV18 few .
CASGIDSSGNTIYF TGTGCTAGTGGGATCGACAGCTCTGGAAACACCATATATTTT TRBJ1-3 TRBV12-5 . .
CASSLTLQGRVYGYTF TGTGCCAGCAGCTTAACCCTACAGGGTCGGGTCTATGGCTACACCTTC TRBJ1-2 TRBV5-4 . .
CAISGTGAYEQYF TGTGCCATCAGTGGGACAGGCGCCTACGAGCAGTACTTC TRBJ2-7 TRBV10-3 . TRBD1
CASSITSGGDNEQFF TGTGCCAGTAGCATTACTAGCGGGGGGGACAATGAGCAGTTCTTC TRBJ2-1 TRBV19 medium-sized TRBD2
CASSTYEGTDEKLFF TGTGCCAGCAGCACCTACGAAGGGACGGATGAAAAACTGTTTTTT TRBJ1-4 TRBV27 . .
CASSDSRQGGSPLHF TGTGCCAGCAGTGACTCCAGACAGGGTGGTTCACCCCTCCACTTT TRBJ1-6 TRBV6-4 . TRBD1
CAISEWGQGEGYTF TGTGCCATCAGTGAATGGGGGCAGGGGGAGGGCTACACCTTC TRBJ1-2 TRBV10-3 few TRBD1
CASTKLGVYNSPLHF TGTGCCAGCACTAAATTGGGGGTCTATAATTCACCCCTCCACTTT TRBJ1-6 TRBV27 few .
CASSTGMANEKQFF TGTGCCAGCAGCACAGGGATGGCTAATGAAAAACAGTTTTTT TRBJ1-4 TRBV27 . .
CASSYSDLADSYNKQFF TGTGCAAGCAGTTACTCGGATCTAGCGGACTCCTACAATAAGCAGTTCTTC TRBJ2-1 TRBV6-1 . TRBD2
CASSVDRDYNSPLHF TGTGCCAGCAGTGTGGACAGGGATTATAATTCACCCCTCCACTTT TRBJ1-6 TRBV6-1 few TRBD1